These 6 T cell receptor beta chains were all obtained from the same sample, sequenced in a study of cytomegalovirus exposure and HLA in healthy donors. PCR involved 60 Vbeta and 13 Jbeta primers. Here immunoSEQ multiplex PCR was the method, and the copy in TCRdb shows in-frame clones only, minus some. The repertoire holds fewer than 250,000 clones, with approximately 82% as singletons. Specimen: PBMCs. These receptors all stem from a man aged 18 to 35 in good health and CMV-seronegative.

The V gene is TRBV6-1, the J gene TRBJ1-2, with 8 positions matching TRBD1. V trimming: 5 bases; J trimming: 0 bases; junction bases outside the gene matches: 5. CDR1 MNHNS and CDR2 SASEGT come from the germline V gene. This CDR3 comprises 15 residues. Here the CDR3 DNA reads TGTGCCAGCAGTACCGACAGGGGTGCTAACTATGGCTACACCTTC. This translates into CASSTDRGANYGYTF.

Of note for this clone: One junction end disagrees with the germline gene, perhaps due to a read error. The rearrangement links TRBV7-7 to TRBJ1-4; 8 bases match TRBD1. Germline V gene sequence: CDR1 SSHAT, CDR2 FNYEAQ (reference sequence). The CDR3 runs 13 residues. The CDR3 is CASSAAVQGELFF. DNA of the CDR3: TGTGCTAGCAGCGCCGCGGTACAGGGGGAACTGTTTTTT. The entire variable domain, with the rest obtained from reference TRBV7-7 and TRBJ1-4, is as follows: GAGVSQSPRYKVTKRGQDVTLRCDPISSHATLYWYQQALGQGPEFLTYFNYEAQPDKSGLPSDRFSAERPEGSISTLTIQRTEQRDSAMYRCASSAAVQGELFFGSGTQLSVL.

This CDR3 is CASSPKGQFYGYTF. DNA for the CDR3: TGTGCCAGCAGTCCCAAGGGACAATTCTATGGCTACACCTTC. The V gene is TRBV6-6, the J gene TRBJ1-2; possibly TRBD1 for D (6 bases). Trimming cost V 5 bases and J 4 bases, with 14 bases left between them. Germline V gene sequence: CDR1 MNHNY, CDR2 SVGAGI (reference sequence). The CDR3 consists of 14 residues.

V is TRBV28 and J is TRBJ2-3; 9 nucleotides match TRBD2. The germline V gene encodes CDR1 MDHEN and CDR2 SYDVKM. With 8 bases clipped from V and 2 bases from J, the junction kept 8 bases outside the gene matches. This CDR3 contains 15 residues. The CDR3 nucleotides read TGTGCCAGCGGACTAGCGCGCCTCCCCACAGATACGCAGTATTTT. This gives the protein CASGLARLPTDTQYF.

The genes are TRBV2 and TRBJ1-2; no firm D call. Trimming took off 10 bases at V and 10 bases at J, with 22 bases between the two ends. CDR1 and CDR2 from the germline V gene are SNHLY and FYNNEI. This CDR3 has 13 amino acids. CDR3 nucleotides: TGTGCCACCGAAGATCGGGCAGGAGGTGACTACACCTTC. Protein: CATEDRAGGDYTF.

The V call is TRBV6-6, the J call TRBJ2-7, with 8 bases fitting TRBD2. Trimming removed 6 bases from V and 1 base from J; junction bases left unmatched: 8. CDR1 is MNHNY, CDR2 SVGAGI, per germline (reference sequence). The CDR3 runs 15 residues. The CDR3 nucleotides are TGTGCCAGCAGACTGGGTCGGGGGGGGTCCTACGAGCAGTACTTC. Protein product: CASRLGRGGSYEQYF.